The T cell receptor beta chain described here comes from a study of cytomegalovirus exposure and HLA in healthy donors (dated by TCRdb to the late 2010s). For the wider study: An earlier analysis of several hundred of the donors reported approximately 290 Gb of sequence data and 120 million or so unique TCR beta sequences from some 180 million T cells. Approximately 300 gigabases of sequencing data and some 85 million unique TCR sequences were included in an early release covering 550 to 650 HLA-typed donors. Of the roughly 410 genotyped donors, less than 85% were placed in the genetic ancestry cluster associated with self-reported Caucasian donors. The study aimed to test whether signatures of past pathogen exposure could be identified by cataloging public T cell receptors. Using immunosequencing, the study profiled T cell repertoires from fewer than 850 subjects and related those repertoires to cytomegalovirus serostatus. Besides the first cohort of approximately 670 subjects, a separate validation cohort made up of 120 different subjects was used. High-throughput TCR immunosequencing, statistical association of individual TCRs with disease status, and machine learning were combined to predict cytomegalovirus infection status. A later analysis re-analyzed previously published TCR beta repertoires from 666 donors and added high-resolution HLA genotyping to study TCR occurrence patterns. Rather than drawing on any new phenotypic data, the later analysis identified candidate immune exposures from TCR beta sequences and the way those sequences occurred across donors. An earlier analysis of around 580 of the donors used high-throughput TCR beta sequencing to judge whether each TCR beta V gene segment behaved as functional or pseudogenic. Donor age, sex, ethnicity and CMV serostatus were compiled alongside the repertoire data. In a later genetic analysis, genome-wide SNP genotypes for about 55% of the roughly 700 donors were used, and that subset was treated as a discovery cohort. All discovery cohort repertoires had been generated on a single sequencing platform. Both class I and class II loci were covered by HLA typing, at four-digit resolution. The number of donors typed differed by locus, with 629-630 for A, B, C, DRB1 and DQB1, roughly 550 for DQA1, approximately 570 for DPA1, and around 450 for DPB1. Because of strong linkage in the cohort, 4 to 6 DR-DQ haplotypes were treated as single units for association and clustering. Among 300 to 500 genotyped donors of the cohort, an average of about 220,000 unique TCR beta nucleotide sequences was sequenced per donor, of which roughly 18% were non-productive.

This clone has only a few counts. Its recognized antigen is unknown. Qualities for individual bases were not recorded, and no much larger clone is one base off. For this chain, trimming is 4 bases at the V end and 3 bases at the J end, and the number of junction bases without a gene match is 6. The CDR3 goes from the cysteine to the phenylalanine over 15 residues. Kept here is only the CDR3 DNA, which spans 45 bases and is read in frame from base 1. CDR1 is given as MDHEN and CDR2 as SYDVKM, both from the germline V gene. The library was made by the immunoSEQ multiplex PCR assay. For the multiplex PCR, a mixture combining 60 forward primers for TCR Vbeta segments and 13 reverse primers for TCR Jbeta segments was used. Amplification of the CDR3 region of rearranged TCR beta genes was performed with a multiplex PCR assay on genomic DNA. Amplified TCR beta libraries were sequenced as 87-base-pair reads on the Illumina HiSeq System. For the original study's pipeline: A later analysis tallied 75 million to 85 million unique TCR beta chains across the 666 repertoires, and some 12 million of those chains were shared by two or more donors. Raw reads were error-corrected and collapsed into unique sequences with a nearest-neighbor algorithm that merged closely related sequences to remove PCR and sequencing errors. Alignment of CDR3 sequences to IMGT reference sequences was used to assign V, D and J gene segments. Each retained sequence needed at least a six-nucleotide match to both a V gene segment and a J gene segment. Rearrangements were classified as productive when the CDR3 lacked stop codons and remained in frame with V and J, and all other rearrangements were classified as non-productive. CDR3 was defined by IMGT convention, running from the second conserved V-encoded cysteine to the conserved J-encoded phenylalanine. In an earlier analysis of around 600 of the donors, sequences lacking an unambiguous match to a single V gene segment were excluded. In an earlier analysis of roughly 500 of the donors, V segments were called functional above 56.7% productive rearrangements and were called segregating when the between-donor standard deviation exceeded 5%. A statistical classification framework was developed to diagnose cytomegalovirus status using the catalog of TCR beta chain sequences. A later analysis assigned V and J genes by comparing TCR nucleotide sequences with IMGT/GENE-DB human TR gene sequences. Using the TCRdist pipeline, a later analysis assigned CDR3 sequences along with most-parsimonious VDJ recombination scenarios. In a later analysis, each TCR beta chain was defined by its CDR3 amino acid sequence together with its V-gene family, and reads without a unique V-gene family were excluded. In a later analysis, 550 to 650 highly shared, low-generation-probability nucleotide sequences were removed to address suspected cross-contamination and a sequencing artifact. In a later analysis, a clonal expansion index was calculated for each public chain from normalized within-repertoire ranks of inferred template counts. Generation probabilities in a later analysis came from a VDJ recombination model fitted to out-of-frame rearrangements, and those results were checked against IGoR. In a later analysis, TCR-TCR, TCR-HLA and TCR-CMV co-occurrence was scored with hypergeometric tests, and a repertoire-size bias correction was applied to TCR pairs. In a later analysis, false discovery rates were estimated by permuting HLA or CMV assignments 20 times. In a later analysis, co-occurring TCRs were grouped with DBSCAN, and TCRdist sequence similarity was added when clustering was performed within HLA-allele-positive subsets. Co-occurrence clustering excluded repertoires with fewer than 30,000 or more than 120,000 public chains, plus five with anomalous nucleotide sharing. What TCRdb holds here is the immuneACCESS table cut down to in-frame rearrangements. Part of the clones is not present; checked against another copy, under half of the missing clones reflect an unresolved V gene, and the others are unexplained. V and J calls and clone size are copied from that table; D and trimming were computed from the DNA. The sample table records hundreds of thousands of clones; over 65% of these occur just once. 0.63% of the sample lies in the top ten.

Study-wide conclusions, independent of this receptor: A later analysis reported that several top co-occurrence clusters appeared linked to parvovirus B19, influenza, CMV and Epstein-Barr virus. Only TCR beta chains were sequenced in this cohort, and the absence of alpha or paired-chain data limited detectable features. The 87-base-pair reads could not distinguish some IMGT-functional V segments, including TRBV6-2 and TRBV6-3, so those segments were excluded. A further reported finding was that TCR beta sequences accurately predicted the HLA-A and HLA-B alleles for most subjects in the first cohort. A later analysis found that TCR association rates varied across HLA loci, with DRB1 alleles showing the most associated TCRs and HLA-C alleles the fewest. Correlated functional status among segregating V segments might be attributable to linkage disequilibrium, but an unknown experimental factor could not be ruled out. A later genetic analysis reported fewer N-insertions in productive TCRs among donors in an Asian-associated ancestry cluster than the roughly 670-donor mean. When HLA alleles, especially DR and DQ, strongly co-occurred, TCR associations were difficult to assign to individual alleles. Compared with equally common non-associated chains, HLA-associated TCR beta chains in a later analysis were more clonally expanded and had lower generation probabilities. Sequencing depth was assumed to be roughly uniform across donors in the presence/absence analyses, though that assumption may not hold. A later analysis found that most CMV-associated TCR beta chains appeared HLA-restricted, with HLA associations seemingly driven largely by CMV exposure. A group of highly shared sequence variants was considered likely to be a technical artifact of the sequencing pipeline. The study gave a list of under 200 TCR beta chains associated with cytomegalovirus. It was suggested by the authors that the approach could potentially be generalized to other disease states and immunological phenotypes. In a later analysis, over 15,000 TCR beta sequences were associated with specific HLA alleles at a false discovery rate of 0.05. For the cohort, immune exposure information was limited to CMV serostatus. An association between a missense DCLRE1C variant and V-gene and J-gene trimming of TCR beta chains was found in a later genetic analysis and replicated in an independent cohort. Across donors, most TCR sequences were observed very rarely, whereas some public TCRs were present in many individuals. An earlier analysis of 450 to 750 of the donors showed that most TCR beta V segments appeared in productive rearrangements either about 87% or about 30% of the time, which broadly matched IMGT annotations. Because some donors lacked HLA typing at each locus, the association tests relied only on the typed subset. In vitro tests confirmed that a few of the cytomegalovirus-associated TCR beta chains recognize cytomegalovirus antigens. Because counts were too low, around 18 rarely observed V segments, including chromosome 9 orphons, were left out of the earlier analysis of a few hundred of the donors. In both the original and validation cohorts, the classifier was reported to diagnose cytomegalovirus status with high specificity and sensitivity.

In total, more than 500 healthy bone marrow donors made up the cohort. At the time of sampling, all cohort members were nominally healthy, though unrecorded immune exposures were likely present. The donor tested CMV seronegative and was one of the 352 seronegative cohort members. A peripheral blood sample was collected from each donor, and TCR beta sequencing was performed on peripheral blood mononuclear cells. Genomic DNA extraction from the blood cell samples was performed with the Qiagen DNeasy Blood Extraction Kit. The V and J genes are TRBV28 and TRBJ1-2, and 9 junctional nucleotides match TRBD1. Source material: PBMCs. This TCR was sampled from a man younger than 35 in good health and CMV-seronegative. The CDR3 region has the sequence CASSYLQGAHYGYTF. The sequence in DNA is TGTGCCAGCAGTTACCTACAGGGGGCTCACTATGGCTACACCTTC.